These 10 T cell receptor beta chains originate from one sample sequenced in a study of CD8 T cells in ankylosing spondylitis. TCRdb analysed the 5' RACE reads with MiXCR anew, one entry per CDR3 protein. The repertoire holds roughly 180,000 distinct CDR3 sequences, with around 10% as singletons. Sequencing used blood, either unsorted or a sorted T cell fraction (not recorded which). Source of these receptors: a male donor with ankylosing spondylitis or in good health (not recorded which).

In its sample, this clonotype was seen many times. This rearrangement joins TRBV24-1 to TRBJ2-3; 7 bases match TRBD1. V shed 3 bases and J 0 bases; nucleotides not matched to a gene: 5. Germline loops: CDR1 KGHDR, CDR2 SFDVKD. The CDR3 runs 16 residues. CDR3 nucleotide sequence: TGTGCCACCAGTGATCCCCGACAGGGTAGCACAGATACGCAGTATTTT. It codes for CATSDPRQGSTDTQYF.

This clonotype was seen repeatedly, ten times or more. The V gene is TRBV2, the J gene TRBJ2-2; 8 nucleotides line up with TRBD1. In germline, CDR1 is SNHLY, CDR2 FYNNEI. The CDR3 has 14 residues. Losses at the gene ends were 7 bases for V and 3 bases for J; bases not matched to a gene: 4. CDR3 DNA sequence: TGTGCCAGCATGAGGACAGGGTACACCGGGGAGCTGTTTTTT. Its protein product is CASMRTGYTGELFF.

The sample holds many counts of this clonotype. The rearrangement links TRBV5-1 to TRBJ2-1, with 11 nucleotides matching TRBD2. CDR1 is SGHRS, CDR2 YFSETQ, per germline. J lost 0 bases, V lost 4 bases, and 6 bases had no gene match. The CDR3 spans 17 residues. This chain's CDR3 is CASSGGTSGNSYNEQFF. The CDR3 nucleotides read TGCGCCAGCAGCGGAGGGACTAGCGGCAACTCCTACAATGAGCAGTTCTTC.

This clonotype was recorded at least ten times. V and J are TRBV29-1 and TRBJ1-1; D remains ambiguous. Between the trimmed V and J ends, which lost 6 bases and 0 bases, there was a span of 8 bases. Per germline, CDR1 SQVTM and CDR2 ANQGSEA. The CDR3 sequence is 12 residues long. The CDR3 loop is CSVSDLNTEAFF. In DNA, the CDR3 is TGCAGCGTCTCCGATCTGAACACTGAAGCTTTCTTT.

This clonotype was observed at least ten times. This chain connects TRBV9 to TRBJ2-7, with D perhaps matching TRBD1 (5 bases). The ends were cut back, 0 bases at V and 2 bases at J, with 9 bases in the middle. CDR3 length equals 14 residues. From germline, CDR1 is SGDLS and CDR2 YYNGEE. The CDR3 reads CASSVGPDTYEQYF. The CDR3 DNA reads as TGTGCCAGCAGCGTAGGGCCGGACACCTACGAGCAGTACTTC.

Points on this clonotype: The germline gene is not matched at one end of the junction; a read error may be the cause. The chain employs TRBV27 and TRBJ2-1, with 7 bases lining up with TRBD2. This CDR3 has 13 residues. Germline V gene sequence: CDR1 MNHEY, CDR2 SMNVEV (reference sequence). CDR3 bases: TGTGGCAGCAGTTTGGGGGGGGACAATGAGCAGTTCTTC. As protein: CGSSLGGDNEQFF.

This chain connects TRBV19 to TRBJ1-6; 9 bases align to TRBD1. Per the germline V gene, CDR1 is LNHDA and CDR2 is SQIVND (reference sequence). CDR3 length equals 15 residues. The V and J ends lost 3 bases and 8 bases, in that order; junction bases with no gene match: 5. CDR3: CASSISTGGYSPLHF. CDR3 coding DNA: TGTGCCAGTAGTATTTCTACAGGGGGCTATTCACCCCTCCACTTT.

At least ten counts were recorded for this clonotype. The chain is built from TRBV12-3 or TRBV12-4 and TRBJ2-1; 15 nucleotides line up with TRBD2. This CDR3 region has 17 residues. The ends lost 5 bases at V and 1 base at J; junction bases unmatched: 3. CDR3 in amino acids: CASSGTSGRTSYNEQFF. The DNA of the CDR3 is TGTGCCAGCAGTGGGACTAGCGGGAGGACGTCCTACAATGAGCAGTTCTTC.

This clonotype was seen repeatedly, ten times or more. This chain joins TRBV6-1 and TRBJ2-1; weak D call: TRBD2 (6 bases). Germline V gene sequence: CDR1 MNHNS, CDR2 SASEGT. The CDR3 totals 13 residues. Trimming removed 7 bases from V and 6 bases from J, with 13 bases in between. This chain's CDR3 is CASTPGTANEQFF. The DNA for the CDR3 is TGTGCCAGCACCCCCGGGACTGCCAATGAGCAGTTCTTC.

This clonotype occurred many times. The rearrangement links TRBV5-4 to TRBJ2-1; maybe TRBD2 (6 bases). Germline CDR1 and CDR2: SGHNT and YYREEE (reference sequence). The CDR3 is 17 residues long. Trimming removed 4 bases from V and 5 bases from J, with 22 bases in between. CDR3 in DNA: TGTGCCAGCAGCCCCGGGACTCGACTCTCTAAAGACAATGAGCAGTTCTTC. It yields the protein CASSPGTRLSKDNEQFF.